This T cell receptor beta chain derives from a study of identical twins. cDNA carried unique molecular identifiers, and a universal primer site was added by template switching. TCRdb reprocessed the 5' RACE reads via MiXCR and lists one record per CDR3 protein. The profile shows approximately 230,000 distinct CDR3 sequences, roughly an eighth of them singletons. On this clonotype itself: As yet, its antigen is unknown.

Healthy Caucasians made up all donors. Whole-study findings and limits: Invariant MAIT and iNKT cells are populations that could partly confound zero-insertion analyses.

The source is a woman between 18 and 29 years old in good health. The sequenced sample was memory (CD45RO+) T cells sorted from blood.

CDR3 loop: CASSWRPAQQIYEQYF. The CDR3 bases are TGTGCCAGCAGCTGGAGACCCGCCCAGCAGATCTACGAGCAGTACTTC. The gene calls are TRBV6-2 or TRBV6-3 and TRBJ2-7; no clear D gene. The ends were cut back, 6 bases at V and 3 bases at J, with 21 bases in the middle. This CDR3 has 16 amino acids. Germline values: CDR1 MNHEY, CDR2 SVGEGT.